Listed here are 27 T cell receptor beta chains from one sample, sequenced in a study of T-cell memory formation after mild COVID-19. MiXCR, applied by TCRdb to the 5' RACE reads, yields one record per CDR3 protein. The data show about 310,000 distinct CDR3 sequences, 15% seen once. Sequencing used PBMCs or a T cell subset sorted from them (not recorded which). The receptors here all came from a man younger than 35 who had mild COVID-19 (a few samples of this study predate the infection). Cell type and time point are not known.

This clonotype was seen repeatedly, ten times or more. The rearrangement uses TRBV20-1 and TRBJ2-1; no firm D call. Per the germline V gene, CDR1 is DFQATT and CDR2 is SNEGSKA (reference sequence). V was pared by 0 bases and J by 7 bases, with 7 bases between. The CDR3 totals 12 residues. The CDR3 reads CSARESVNEQFF. For the CDR3, the DNA is TGCAGTGCTAGAGAATCGGTTAATGAGCAGTTCTTC.

The chain combines TRBV18 with TRBJ2-6; unclear D gene. V lost 4 bases to trimming and J lost 0 bases, with 7 bases between them. CDR1 KGHSH and CDR2 LQKENI come from the germline V gene. This CDR3 is 15 amino acids long. The CDR3 bases are TGTGCCAGCTCACTTCAGAGCTCTGGGGCCAACGTCCTGACTTTC. Its translation is CASSLQSSGANVLTF.

This clonotype was observed a handful of times. The gene calls are TRBV5-4 and TRBJ2-3; D not certain. The CDR3 totals 13 residues. Germline CDR1 is SGHNT and CDR2 is YYREEE (reference sequence). Between the trimmed V and J ends, which lost 4 bases and 4 bases, there was a span of 10 bases. The CDR3 is CASSLVPADTQYF. The CDR3 nucleotides are TGTGCCAGCAGCCTCGTCCCCGCAGATACGCAGTATTTT.

Only a few counts were recorded for this clonotype. This chain connects TRBV5-1 to TRBJ2-5; no reliable D call. CDR1 and CDR2 from the germline V gene are SGHRS and YFSETQ. V lost 2 bases and J lost 3, with 11 bases in between. This CDR3 is built from 14 residues. CDR3 in amino acids: CASSFSRGEETQYF. In DNA form, the CDR3 reads TGCGCCAGCAGCTTTAGCCGCGGTGAAGAGACCCAGTACTTC. Variable domain in full (rest from reference TRBV5-1 and TRBJ2-5): KAGVTQTPRYLIKTRGQQVTLSCSPISGHRSVSWYQQTPGQGLQFLFEYFSETQRNKGNFPGRFSGRQFSNSRSEMNVSTLELGDSALYLCASSFSRGEETQYFGPGTRLLVL.

In its sample, this clonotype was seen many times. CDR3 sequence (DNA): TGCAGCGTCGGCGGACAGGCGGACTATGGCTACACCTTC. It specifies CSVGGQADYGYTF. The chain is built from TRBV29-1 and TRBJ1-2, with 7 bases matching TRBD1. V shed 6 bases and J 3 bases; nucleotides not matched to a gene: 7. The CDR3 totals 13 residues. Per the germline V gene, CDR1 is SQVTM and CDR2 is ANQGSEA.

This clonotype was seen only a few times. The chain is built from TRBV28 and TRBJ2-7; no reliable D call. CDR3 length: 16 residues. V lost 3 bases and J 0 bases, leaving 15 bases between the germline ends. Germline V gene lookup returns CDR1 MDHEN and CDR2 SYDVKM. The CDR3 protein is CASSFSPDWSSYEQYV. CDR3 DNA sequence: TGTGCCAGCAGTTTCTCTCCCGACTGGAGCTCCTACGAGCAGTACGTC.

This clonotype was recorded at least ten times. The chain recombines TRBV10-3 with TRBJ2-1; D uncertain. CDR1 ENHRY and CDR2 SYGVKD come from the germline V gene. The CDR3 has 11 amino acids. The V gene lost 5 bases and the J gene lost 7 bases, with 6 bases spanning the gap. The CDR3 DNA reads as TGTGCCATCAGTTCCCCTAATGAGCAGTTCTTC. Translation gives CAISSPNEQFF.

In this sample, this clonotype turned up many times. This chain uses TRBV20-1 with TRBJ2-7; 15 bases match TRBD2. V was clipped by 5 bases and J by 5 bases; unmatched bases: 31. Per the germline V gene, CDR1 is DFQATT and CDR2 is SNEGSKA (reference sequence). This CDR3 has 23 residues. The CDR3 bases are TGCAGTGCTTCCAAGCTGACCCCCCGGACTAGCGGGGGGGGCTACACCTTTTCGGACGAGCAGTACGTC. Amino acids: CSASKLTPRTSGGGYTFSDEQYV.

This clonotype was seen a few times. The chain couples TRBV11-2 to TRBJ2-5; a possible D gene is TRBD1 (6 bases). Trimming cost V 3 bases and J 0 bases, with 14 bases left between them. CDR3 length equals 16 residues. CDR1 SGHAT and CDR2 FQNNGV come from the germline V gene. This CDR3 is CASSFRPTGNQETQYF. In DNA, the CDR3 is TGTGCCAGCAGCTTCAGGCCAACAGGGAACCAAGAGACCCAGTACTTC.

The genes are TRBV7-9 and TRBJ1-1, with TRBD1 identical over 8 bases. Germline lookup yields CDR1 SEHNR and CDR2 FQNEAQ (reference sequence). The CDR3 totals 16 residues. V dropped 5 bases and J dropped 0; count of bases not matched to a gene: 8. CDR3 DNA sequence: TGTGCCAGCAGCCCGCGGGACAGGACCATGAACACTGAAGCTTTCTTT. This encodes CASSPRDRTMNTEAFF.

This clonotype was counted a few times. This chain joins TRBV9 and TRBJ1-5, with D possibly matching TRBD1 (5 bases). The CDR3 covers 14 residues. V was clipped by 0 bases and J by 6 bases, with 10 bases between them. Germline CDR1 and CDR2: SGDLS and YYNGEE. As DNA, the CDR3 is TGTGCCAGCAGCGTAGATTGGGGGGGTCAGCCCCAGCATTTT. It translates to CASSVDWGGQPQHF. Complete variable domain (other parts from reference TRBV9 and TRBJ1-5): DSGVTQTPKHLITATGQRVTLRCSPRSGDLSVYWYQQSLDQGLQFLIQYYNGEERAKGNILERFSAQQFPDLHSELNLSSLELGDSALYFCASSVDWGGQPQHFGDGTRLSIL.

In its sample, this clonotype was seen a few times. The chain combines TRBV7-2 with TRBJ2-3; D ambiguous. V dropped 5 bases and J dropped 0 bases, with 9 bases sitting between them. Germline values: CDR1 SGHTA, CDR2 FQGNSA. The CDR3 extends over 14 amino acids. The CDR3 nucleotides are TGTGCCAGCAGCACCCCGCCGAGCACAGATACGCAGTATTTT. Amino acids: CASSTPPSTDTQYF.

The chain employs TRBV20-1 and TRBJ1-1, with D unclear. CDR1 is DFQATT and CDR2 is SNEGSKA in the germline V gene (reference sequence). The CDR3 consists of 15 residues. V shed 2 bases and J shed 1 base, with 14 bases lying between them. The CDR3 loop is CSARLMSGKNTEAFF. The CDR3 nucleotides are TGCAGTGCTAGATTAATGAGCGGGAAGAACACTGAAGCTTTCTTT.

CDR3 protein: CASSPGQTMNTEAFF. The CDR3, as DNA: TGTGCCAGCTCACCAGGACAGACCATGAACACTGAAGCTTTCTTT. The chain uses TRBV18 and TRBJ1-1; weak D call: TRBD1 (6 bases). CDR3 length equals 15 residues. V shed 2 bases and J shed 0 bases, with 10 bases lying between them. Germline CDR1 KGHSH, CDR2 LQKENI.

The rearrangement uses TRBV20-1 and TRBJ1-1; 8 bases are a match to TRBD1. With V trimmed by 6 bases and J by 5 bases, 11 bases remained unmatched. This CDR3 has 14 amino acids. Germline V gives CDR1 DFQATT, CDR2 SNEGSKA (reference sequence). The CDR3 is CSAHFGQGGTEAFF. In DNA form, the CDR3 reads TGCAGTGCGCACTTTGGACAGGGAGGTACTGAAGCTTTCTTT.

This chain links TRBV6-2 or TRBV6-3 with TRBJ2-7, with D unclear. Trimming shortened V by 11 bases and J by 2 bases, and 13 bases separated the two germline ends. CDR1 and CDR2 (germline): MNHEY, SVGEGT. There are 12 residues in the CDR3. The CDR3 coding sequence is TGTGCCGCCACCTCAAATACCTACGAGCAGTACTTC. Residues: CAATSNTYEQYF.

The chain joins TRBV5-1 to TRBJ1-3, with a weak D call TRBD1 (5 bases). The CDR3 is made up of 15 amino acids. Germline values: CDR1 SGHRS, CDR2 YFSETQ. V gave up 4 bases and J gave up 0 bases, with 11 bases separating them. CDR3 DNA sequence: TGCGCCAGCAGCATGGGGGGAGACTCTGGAAACACCATATATTTT. Its translation is CASSMGGDSGNTIYF.

A few counts support this clonotype. The V call is TRBV7-6, the J call TRBJ2-3; 11 bases are a match to TRBD2. V shed 5 bases and J 2 bases; nucleotides not matched to a gene: 9. From germline, CDR1 is SGHVS and CDR2 FNYEAQ. CDR3 length equals 17 residues. CDR3 nucleotides: TGTGCCAGCAGCCCAGATAGCGGGGGGGCCTCCACAGATACGCAGTATTTT. It encodes CASSPDSGGASTDTQYF.

The rearrangement joins TRBV28 to TRBJ1-5; possibly TRBD1 for D (6 bases). V was cut by 6 bases and J by 4 bases, with 13 bases left in between. The CDR3 totals 14 residues. Germline V gene data show CDR1 as MDHEN and CDR2 as SYDVKM. The CDR3 region has the DNA TGTGCCAGCAGCCGGACAGCCAGTAATCAGCCCCAGCATTTT. Its translation: CASSRTASNQPQHF.

This clonotype was seen a few times. The chain employs TRBV5-1 and TRBJ2-4; D possibly matches TRBD1 or TRBD2 (6 bases each). Between the trimmed V and J ends, which lost 7 bases and 7 bases, there was a span of 18 bases. Germline loops: CDR1 SGHRS, CDR2 YFSETQ. This CDR3 contains 14 residues. This chain's CDR3 is CASEDGGPRNIQYF. The DNA for the CDR3 is TGCGCCAGCGAAGACGGGGGCCCGAGGAACATTCAGTACTTC. The full variable domain, its missing parts supplied by reference TRBV5-1 and TRBJ2-4, is KAGVTQTPRYLIKTRGQQVTLSCSPISGHRSVSWYQQTPGQGLQFLFEYFSETQRNKGNFPGRFSGRQFSNSRSEMNVSTLELGDSALYLCASEDGGPRNIQYFGAGTRLSVL.

This clonotype occurred many times. The rearrangement links TRBV20-1 to TRBJ2-1; D might be TRBD2 (6 bases). CDR1 and CDR2 (germline): DFQATT, SNEGSKA (reference sequence). Trimming cost V 5 bases and J 3 bases, with 20 bases left between them. The CDR3 consists of 16 residues. The CDR3 is CSAPMGRGGIYNEQFF. For the CDR3, the DNA is TGCAGTGCTCCCATGGGGCGGGGAGGCATCTACAATGAGCAGTTCTTC.

This clonotype was recorded many times. The genes are TRBV7-6 and TRBJ1-5, with 7 bases matching TRBD1. With 4 bases clipped from V and 5 bases from J, the junction kept 8 bases outside the gene matches. The CDR3 length is 15 residues. Germline-derived CDR1 and CDR2 are SGHVS and FNYEAQ. The CDR3, as DNA: TGTGCCAGCAGCTCAACAGTTACAGGGGATCAGCCCCAGCATTTT. This sequence encodes CASSSTVTGDQPQHF.

The rearrangement joins TRBV4-3 to TRBJ2-1; D perhaps matches TRBD1 (5 bases). The CDR3 has 14 residues. CDR1 LGHNA and CDR2 YSLEER come from the germline V gene. Trimming left V 4 bases short and J 8 bases short, with 15 bases between. CDR3 coding DNA: TGCGCCAGCAGCCCCCGGTCCAGGGTCGATGAGCAGTTCTTC. Translating gives CASSPRSRVDEQFF.

V usage is TRBV4-1 and J usage is TRBJ2-3; 9 bases line up with TRBD2. V lost 2 bases and J lost 6; bases outside the gene matches: 15. CDR3 length equals 18 residues. Per the germline V gene, CDR1 is MGHRA and CDR2 is YSYEKL. CDR3 coding DNA: TGCGCCAGCAGCCAAAGCGCGTGGCGGGGGGGCCTTATGGATACGCAGTATTTT. It translates to CASSQSAWRGGLMDTQYF.

The genes are TRBV10-3 and TRBJ2-2; TRBD2 agrees at 8 bases. Per the germline V gene, CDR1 is ENHRY and CDR2 is SYGVKD. CDR3 length: 15 amino acids. The V and J ends lost 7 bases and 2 bases, in that order; junction bases with no gene match: 6. The CDR3 here is CAINPGLVNTGELFF. The CDR3 region has the DNA TGTGCCATCAATCCGGGACTAGTAAACACCGGGGAGCTGTTTTTT.

This clonotype has ten or more counts. The rearrangement links TRBV4-1 to TRBJ2-4, with 7 nucleotides matching TRBD1. Trimming cost V 1 base and J 4 bases; bases outside gene matches: 7. Germline V gives CDR1 MGHRA, CDR2 YSYEKL. The CDR3 is 16 residues long. In DNA, the CDR3 is TGCGCCAGCAGCCAAGTCGTCCGGGACAGAAAAAACATTCAGTACTTC. Residues: CASSQVVRDRKNIQYF.

The chain couples TRBV7-9 to TRBJ2-3; D is possibly TRBD1 (5 bases). Trimming pared 0 bases from V and 2 bases from J, leaving 6 bases between. This CDR3 region has 14 residues. Germline V CDR1 and CDR2: SEHNR, FQNEAQ (reference sequence). The CDR3 DNA is TGTGCCAGCAGCTTAGCCAGGGACACAGATACGCAGTATTTT. This translates into CASSLARDTDTQYF. Combining the CDR3 with reference TRBV7-9 and TRBJ2-3 gives the whole variable domain DTGVSQNPRHKITKRGQNVTFRCDPISEHNRLYWYRQTLGQGPEFLTYFQNEAQLEKSRLLSDRFSAERPKGSFSTLEIQRTEQGDSAMYLCASSLARDTDTQYFGPGTRLTVL.